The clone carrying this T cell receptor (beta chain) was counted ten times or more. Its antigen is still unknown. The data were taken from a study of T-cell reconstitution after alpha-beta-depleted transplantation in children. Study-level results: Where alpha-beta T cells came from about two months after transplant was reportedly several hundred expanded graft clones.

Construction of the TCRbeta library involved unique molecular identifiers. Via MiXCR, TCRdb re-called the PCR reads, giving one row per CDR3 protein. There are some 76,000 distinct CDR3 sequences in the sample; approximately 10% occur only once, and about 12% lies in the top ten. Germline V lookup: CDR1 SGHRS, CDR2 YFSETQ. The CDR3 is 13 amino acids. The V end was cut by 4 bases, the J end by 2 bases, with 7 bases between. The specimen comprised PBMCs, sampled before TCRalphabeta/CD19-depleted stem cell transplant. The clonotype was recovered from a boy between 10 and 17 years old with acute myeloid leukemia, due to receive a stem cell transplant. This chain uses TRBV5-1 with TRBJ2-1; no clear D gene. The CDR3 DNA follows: TGCGCCAGCAGCCTTGGAACCTACAATGAGCAGTTCTTC. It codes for CASSLGTYNEQFF.